This T cell receptor (beta chain) was found in a study of T cell repertoires in cytomegalovirus infection. Study context: Public TCR beta signatures were indicative of both CMV infection and a matching HLA type.

TCRdb reanalysed the reads using MiXCR and keeps one entry per CDR3 protein. The table has 300,000 or so distinct CDR3 sequences, approximately 8.9% seen once. Study-wide points: Identification of carriers of CMV plus the relevant HLA was performed using cumulative public TCR beta family frequency.

This clonotype was seen only a few times. Its target is unknown. What was sequenced was PBMCs. The receptor comes from a human donor in good health (CMV status not recorded). Some clones in this sample may be carry-over from other donors' samples.

CDR3 amino acids: CASSAGPSKETQYF. In nucleotides, the CDR3 is TGTGCCAGCAGCGCCGGACCGTCCAAGGAGACCCAGTACTTC. The chain is built from TRBV5-6 and TRBJ2-5; D ambiguous. Germline V gene sequence: CDR1 SGHDT, CDR2 YYEEEE. The germline V and J ends were trimmed by 4 bases and 5 bases, with 15 bases remaining between them. This CDR3 is 14 amino acids long.